This T cell receptor (beta chain) was sequenced for a study of blood T cell repertoires in COVID-19. About the research overall: Acute and convalescent COVID-19 samples came from the United States, Italy and Spain. Sources were T cells, B-cell-depleted T cells, or PBMCs; the material itself was cDNA or gDNA.

This clone was picked up a small number of times. In terms of age and location, participants ranged from roughly 18 to 90 years and lived in approximately 26 US areas. Allocation to cohorts depended on clinical history reported by the participants. CDR3 size: 15 residues. The V segment lost 4 bases and the J segment 5 bases; nucleotides outside the gene matches: 6. Germline V gives CDR1 PRHDT, CDR2 FYEKMQ (reference sequence). Repertoires were generated with immunoSEQ multiplex PCR, while TCRdb's copy carries only in-frame clones and drops some. The repertoire consists of over 300,000 clones, with 80% to 90% occurring once and the leading ten covering more than 9%.

Sequenced material: PBMCs or T cells enriched from blood (not recorded which). The sequence came from a woman under 30 who had recovered from COVID-19. The chain carries TRBV13 and TRBJ2-1; 9 bases line up with TRBD1. DNA for the CDR3: TGTGCCAGCAGCTCGACGGGACAGGGAAACAATGAGCAGTTCTTC. Residues: CASSSTGQGNNEQFF.